A selection of T cell receptor beta chains follows, all from one sample in a study of OX40 agonist ivuxolimab in advanced cancers. Assay used: immunoSEQ multiplex PCR; TCRdb lists only in-frame clones, some missing. The data show over 60,000 clones, about 94% seen once. The starting material was CD4+ or CD8+ T cells sorted from blood, obtained in a trial of the OX40 agonist ivuxolimab. The source is an adult with an advanced solid tumor such as melanoma, head and neck, liver or kidney cancer. Both conserved end residues are part of each CDR3. The order of the fields is D gene, V gene, clone size, J gene, CDR3 DNA, CDR3 protein. D genes are given only for firm matches. Not all rows give a size; the values are once, few, many and, for expanded clones, a class.

D gene: TRBD1
V gene: TRBV4-3
clone size: .
J gene: TRBJ2-3
CDR3 DNA: TGCGCCAGCAGCCAAGATCGAGGGGGCCCCGATACGCAGTATTTT
CDR3 protein: CASSQDRGGPDTQYF

D gene: TRBD2
V gene: TRBV5-6
clone size: .
J gene: TRBJ2-7
CDR3 DNA: TGTGCCAGCAGCTTGGACCCTAGCGGTGCCGAGCAGTACTTC
CDR3 protein: CASSLDPSGAEQYF

D gene: .
V gene: TRBV7-6
clone size: .
J gene: TRBJ1-5
CDR3 DNA: TGTGCCAGCAGCTTAGTAACGGGGCGCGGGGATCAGCCCCAGCATTTT
CDR3 protein: CASSLVTGRGDQPQHF

D gene: TRBD2
V gene: TRBV7-8
clone size: .
J gene: TRBJ2-3
CDR3 DNA: TGTGCCAGCAGCTTAGAGGCTAGCGGGATATTTAGCACAGATACGCAGTATTTT
CDR3 protein: CASSLEASGIFSTDTQYF

D gene: .
V gene: TRBV9
clone size: .
J gene: TRBJ2-1
CDR3 DNA: TGTGCCAGCAGCGTAGTGGGGGGGCACTATGAGCAGTTCTTC
CDR3 protein: CASSVVGGHYEQFF

D gene: .
V gene: TRBV7-9
clone size: .
J gene: TRBJ2-7
CDR3 DNA: TGTGCCAGCAGCTTGCTGTACGAGCAGTACTTC
CDR3 protein: CASSLLYEQYF

D gene: .
V gene: TRBV4-3
clone size: .
J gene: TRBJ2-7
CDR3 DNA: TGCGCCAGCAGCCCGACGGACAGTACCTACGAGCAGTACTTC
CDR3 protein: CASSPTDSTYEQYF

D gene: TRBD1
V gene: TRBV7-2
clone size: .
J gene: TRBJ1-2
CDR3 DNA: TGTGCCAGCAGCATCGGACAGGGGGCGCCAGGCTACACCTTC
CDR3 protein: CASSIGQGAPGYTF

D gene: .
V gene: TRBV6-4
clone size: .
J gene: TRBJ2-2
CDR3 DNA: TGTGCCAGCAGTGAACTAGAGAACACCGGGGAGCTGTTTTTT
CDR3 protein: CASSELENTGELFF

D gene: TRBD2
V gene: TRBV2
clone size: .
J gene: TRBJ2-3
CDR3 DNA: TGTGCCAGCAGTCGGGGGACTAGCGGGGTGAGCACAGATACGCAGTATTTT
CDR3 protein: CASSRGTSGVSTDTQYF

D gene: TRBD2
V gene: TRBV9
clone size: few
J gene: TRBJ2-5
CDR3 DNA: TGTGCCAGCAGCCTAACTAGCGGGGGGGCCGTTGAGACCCAGTACTTC
CDR3 protein: CASSLTSGGAVETQYF

D gene: TRBD2
V gene: TRBV10-3
clone size: .
J gene: TRBJ2-1
CDR3 DNA: TGTGCCATCAGTTGGTTAGCGGGAGAGGGTCTCAATGAGCAGTTCTTC
CDR3 protein: CAISWLAGEGLNEQFF

D gene: .
V gene: TRBV19
clone size: .
J gene: TRBJ2-2
CDR3 DNA: TGTGCCAGTAGTCGAACGCCGAACACCGGGGAGCTGTTTTTT
CDR3 protein: CASSRTPNTGELFF

D gene: .
V gene: TRBV4-1
clone size: .
J gene: TRBJ1-5
CDR3 DNA: TGCGCCAGCAGCCAAGTGTTGGGCGAAGGTCAGCCCCAGCATTTT
CDR3 protein: CASSQVLGEGQPQHF

D gene: TRBD2
V gene: TRBV2
clone size: .
J gene: TRBJ2-7
CDR3 DNA: TGTGCCAGCAGTGAAGTGGGACTAGCGGGGGGGCTCGAGCAGTACTTC
CDR3 protein: CASSEVGLAGGLEQYF

D gene: TRBD1
V gene: TRBV5-4
clone size: .
J gene: TRBJ2-5
CDR3 DNA: TGTGCCAGCAGCTTTGTGGACAGGGGGGAGACCCAGTACTTC
CDR3 protein: CASSFVDRGETQYF

D gene: .
V gene: TRBV2
clone size: .
J gene: TRBJ2-7
CDR3 DNA: TGTGCCACCTCCAAACGGCGGGCGAGCTCCTACGAGCAGTACTTC
CDR3 protein: CATSKRRASSYEQYF

D gene: .
V gene: TRBV4-3
clone size: .
J gene: TRBJ2-3
CDR3 DNA: TGCGCCAGCAGCCTATCTATCAGCACAGATACGCAGTATTTT
CDR3 protein: CASSLSISTDTQYF

D gene: .
V gene: TRBV28
clone size: .
J gene: TRBJ2-4
CDR3 DNA: TGTGCCAGCAGTCCCTTGAGCTCATCAGACGGCAAAAACATTCAGTACTTC
CDR3 protein: CASSPLSSSDGKNIQYF

D gene: .
V gene: TRBV19
clone size: .
J gene: TRBJ1-2
CDR3 DNA: TGTGCCAGTACTCAAAACACCTACTATGGCTACACCTTC
CDR3 protein: CASTQNTYYGYTF

D gene: .
V gene: TRBV29-1
clone size: .
J gene: TRBJ1-1
CDR3 DNA: TGCAGCGTTTCGCCCATGAACACTGAAGCTTTCTTT
CDR3 protein: CSVSPMNTEAFF

D gene: .
V gene: TRBV21-1
clone size: .
J gene: TRBJ1-2
CDR3 DNA: TGTGCCAGCAGCACCCTCGGGGTTCATGGCTACACCTTC
CDR3 protein: CASSTLGVHGYTF

D gene: .
V gene: TRBV11-2
clone size: .
J gene: TRBJ1-1
CDR3 DNA: TGTGCCAGCAGCCCCCAGGGCATGAACACTGAAGCTTTCTTT
CDR3 protein: CASSPQGMNTEAFF